This T cell receptor (beta chain) was captured in a study of identical twins. TCRdb passed the 5' RACE reads through MiXCR, listing each CDR3 protein once. In the table there are about 520,000 distinct CDR3 sequences, 20% to 25% of which are singletons. This clonotype has only a few counts. The CDR3 totals 14 residues. Trimming took off 0 bases at V and 5 bases at J, with 10 bases between the two ends. CDR1 and CDR2 (germline): LNHNV, YYDKDF (reference sequence). Another study also made use of these data, one on T cells expressing NK-cell markers.

The sequenced material came from CD4+ T cells sorted from blood. This sequence originates from a woman aged 18-29 years in good health. V and J are TRBV15 and TRBJ2-5; D is undetermined. The CDR3, as DNA: TGTGCCACCAGCAGAGACTGGCGTCGCGAGACCCAGTACTTC. It translates to CATSRDWRRETQYF.